This paragraph reports one T cell receptor (beta chain). What it binds is unknown. Naive CD8 cells lacked CD45RO and underwent positive selection for CCR7, leaving out terminally differentiated effector memory CD45RA+ cells. Donors had no recently reported acute infections or vaccinations and were HIV-negative. The source of the sample is a study of shared clonotypes between healthy human individuals. Study in general: CD8 memory received one plate per donor, CD8 naive two, CD4 memory three and CD4 naive three.

TCRdb's copy holds only in-frame clones and misses some; the assay was immunoSEQ multiplex PCR. The profile shows 1.5 million to 2.5 million clones, about 95% of them singletons. Study conclusions and caveats: Clonotype sharing among donors likely depends on sequencing depth.

The J segment lost 6 bases and the V segment lost 0 bases, leaving 9 bases of the junction unmatched. This CDR3 has 17 residues. Per the germline V gene, CDR1 is LGHNA and CDR2 is YSLEER. This clonotype originated in a man aged 18 to 35 in good health. The chain uses TRBV4-3 and TRBJ2-2; 8 bases are a match to TRBD1. The sequenced material came from naive CD8+ T cells sorted from blood. The CDR3 region is CASSQDFETGVSGELFF. The CDR3 nucleotides are TGCGCCAGCAGCCAAGATTTCGAGACAGGGGTCTCCGGGGAGCTGTTTTTT.